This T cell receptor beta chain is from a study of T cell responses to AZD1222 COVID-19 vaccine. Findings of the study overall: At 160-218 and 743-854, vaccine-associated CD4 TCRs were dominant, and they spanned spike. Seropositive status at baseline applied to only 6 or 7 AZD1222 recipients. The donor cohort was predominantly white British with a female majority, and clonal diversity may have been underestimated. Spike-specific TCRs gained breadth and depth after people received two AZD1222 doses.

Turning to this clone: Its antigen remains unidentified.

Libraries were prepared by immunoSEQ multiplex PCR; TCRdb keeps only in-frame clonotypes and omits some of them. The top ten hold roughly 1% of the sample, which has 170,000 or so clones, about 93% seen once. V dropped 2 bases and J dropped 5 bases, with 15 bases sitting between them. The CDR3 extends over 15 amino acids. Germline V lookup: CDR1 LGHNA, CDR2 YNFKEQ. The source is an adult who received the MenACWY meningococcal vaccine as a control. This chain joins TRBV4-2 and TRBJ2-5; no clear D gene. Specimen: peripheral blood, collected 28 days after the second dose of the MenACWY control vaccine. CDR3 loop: CASSQSAGVGETQYF. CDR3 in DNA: TGTGCCAGCAGCCAATCGGCAGGAGTCGGGGAGACCCAGTACTTC.